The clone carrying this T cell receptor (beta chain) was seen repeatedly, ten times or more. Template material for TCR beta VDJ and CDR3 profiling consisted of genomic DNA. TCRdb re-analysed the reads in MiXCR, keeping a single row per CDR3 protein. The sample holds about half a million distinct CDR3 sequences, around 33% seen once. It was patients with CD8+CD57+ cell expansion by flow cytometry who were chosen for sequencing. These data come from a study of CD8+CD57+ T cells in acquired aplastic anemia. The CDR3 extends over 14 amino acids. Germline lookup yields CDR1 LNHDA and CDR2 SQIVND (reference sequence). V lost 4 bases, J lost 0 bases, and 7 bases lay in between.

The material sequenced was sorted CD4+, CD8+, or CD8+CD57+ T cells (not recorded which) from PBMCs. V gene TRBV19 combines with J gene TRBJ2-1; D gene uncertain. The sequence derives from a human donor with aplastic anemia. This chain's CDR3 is CASSRETSYNEQFF. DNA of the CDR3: TGTGCCAGTAGTAGGGAAACCTCCTACAATGAGCAGTTCTTC.